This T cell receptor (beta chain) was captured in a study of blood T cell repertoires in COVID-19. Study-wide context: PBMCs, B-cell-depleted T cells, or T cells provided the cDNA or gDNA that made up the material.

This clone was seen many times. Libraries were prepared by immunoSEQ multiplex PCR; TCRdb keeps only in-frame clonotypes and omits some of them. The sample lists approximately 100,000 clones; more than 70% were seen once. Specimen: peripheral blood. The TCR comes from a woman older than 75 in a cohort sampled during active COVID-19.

The CDR3 DNA reads TGTGCCAGCAATCCCTATCCCTTGGAGCCCCAGCATTTT. Residues: CASNPYPLEPQHF. The rearrangement uses TRBV2 and TRBJ1-5, with D unresolved. This CDR3 spans 13 amino acids. Germline V gene lookup returns CDR1 SNHLY and CDR2 FYNNEI. V was cut by 7 bases and J by 8 bases, with 15 bases left in between.